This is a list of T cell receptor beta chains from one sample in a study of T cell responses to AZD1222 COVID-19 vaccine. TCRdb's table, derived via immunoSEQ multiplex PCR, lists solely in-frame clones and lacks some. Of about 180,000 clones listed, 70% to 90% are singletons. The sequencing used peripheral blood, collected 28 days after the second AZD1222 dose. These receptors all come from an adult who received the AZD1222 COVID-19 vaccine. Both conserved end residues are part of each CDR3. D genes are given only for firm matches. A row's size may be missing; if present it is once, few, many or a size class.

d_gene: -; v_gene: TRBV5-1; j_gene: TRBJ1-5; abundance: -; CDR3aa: CASSLGLNNQPQHF; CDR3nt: TGCGCCAGCAGCTTAGGACTGAACAATCAGCCCCAGCATTTT
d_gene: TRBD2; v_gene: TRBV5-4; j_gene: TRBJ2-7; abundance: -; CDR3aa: CASSLGTSGSYEQYF; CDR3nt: TGTGCCAGCAGCTTGGGTACTAGCGGCTCCTACGAGCAGTACTTC
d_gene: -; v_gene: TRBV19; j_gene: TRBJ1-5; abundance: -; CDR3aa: CASSYQGFSNQPQHF; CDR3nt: TGTGCCAGTAGTTATCAGGGGTTTAGCAATCAGCCCCAGCATTTT
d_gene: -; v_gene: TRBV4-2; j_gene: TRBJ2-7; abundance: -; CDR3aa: CASSQEAGTYEQYF; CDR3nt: TGTGCCAGCAGCCAAGAAGCAGGCACCTACGAGCAGTACTTC
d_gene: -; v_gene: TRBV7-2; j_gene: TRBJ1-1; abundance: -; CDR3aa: CASSLQGLNTEAFF; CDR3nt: TGTGCCAGCAGCTTACAGGGACTGAACACTGAAGCTTTCTTT
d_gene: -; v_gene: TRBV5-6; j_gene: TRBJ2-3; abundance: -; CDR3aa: CASSLGGRGFTDTQYF; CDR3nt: TGTGCCAGCAGCTTGGGGGGTCGGGGATTTACAGATACGCAGTATTTT
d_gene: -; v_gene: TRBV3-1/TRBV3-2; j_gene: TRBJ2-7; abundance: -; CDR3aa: CASSQGDYEQYF; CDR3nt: TGTGCCAGCAGCCAAGGGGACTACGAGCAGTACTTC
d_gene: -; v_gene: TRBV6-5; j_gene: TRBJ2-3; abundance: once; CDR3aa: CASRSTGGRDTQYF; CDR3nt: TGTGCCAGCAGGTCGACAGGTGGACGCGATACGCAGTATTTT
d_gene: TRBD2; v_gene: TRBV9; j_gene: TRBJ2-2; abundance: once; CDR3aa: CASSVVAGEAGELFF; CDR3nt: TGTGCCAGCAGCGTAGTTGCGGGAGAGGCCGGGGAGCTGTTTTTT
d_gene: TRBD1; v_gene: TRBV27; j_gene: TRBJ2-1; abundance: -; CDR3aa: CASSARQGYNEQFF; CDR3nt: TGTGCCAGCAGTGCTAGACAGGGCTACAATGAGCAGTTCTTC
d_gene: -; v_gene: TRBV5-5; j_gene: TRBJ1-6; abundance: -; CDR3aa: CASSLWGAYNSPLHF; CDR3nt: TGTGCCAGCAGCTTGTGGGGGGCCTATAATTCACCCCTCCACTTT
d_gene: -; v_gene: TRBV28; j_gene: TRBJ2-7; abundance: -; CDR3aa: CASSYPGEQYF; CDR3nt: TGTGCCAGCAGCTACCCGGGTGAGCAGTACTTC
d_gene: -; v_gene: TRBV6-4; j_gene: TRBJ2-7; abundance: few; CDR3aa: CASSEGGTLFYEQYF; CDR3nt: TGTGCCAGCAGTGAGGGCGGGACTCTCTTCTACGAGCAGTACTTC
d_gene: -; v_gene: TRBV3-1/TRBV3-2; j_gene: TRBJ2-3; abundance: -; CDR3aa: CASSQDRWLRQEPITSTDTQYF; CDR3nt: TGTGCCAGCAGCCAAGATCGCTGGCTCCGACAGGAGCCGATCACTAGCACAGATACGCAGTATTTT
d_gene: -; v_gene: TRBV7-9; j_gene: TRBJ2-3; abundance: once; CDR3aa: CASSPRDTITDTQYF; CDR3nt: TGTGCCAGCAGCCCCCGGGACACAATCACAGATACGCAGTATTTT
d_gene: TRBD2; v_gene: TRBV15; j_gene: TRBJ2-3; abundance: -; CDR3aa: CATSVPGLDTDTQYF; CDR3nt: TGTGCCACCAGCGTCCCGGGACTAGATACAGATACGCAGTATTTT
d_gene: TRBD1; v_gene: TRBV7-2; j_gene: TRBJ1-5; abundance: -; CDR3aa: CASSLAFGQGNQPQHF; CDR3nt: TGTGCCAGCAGCTTAGCCTTTGGACAGGGAAATCAGCCCCAGCATTTT
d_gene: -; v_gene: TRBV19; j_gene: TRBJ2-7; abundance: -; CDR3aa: CASSIAGPSYEQYF; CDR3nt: TGTGCCAGTAGTATCGCGGGCCCATCCTACGAGCAGTACTTC
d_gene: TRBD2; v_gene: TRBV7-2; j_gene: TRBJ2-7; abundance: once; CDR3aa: CASSLSLHGGRTPYEQYF; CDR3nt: TGTGCCAGCAGCTTATCCCTCCACGGCGGGAGGACACCATACGAGCAGTACTTC
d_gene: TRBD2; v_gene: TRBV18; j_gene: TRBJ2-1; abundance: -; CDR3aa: CASSQAGGESFF; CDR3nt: TGTGCCAGCTCACAAGCGGGAGGAGAATCGTTCTTC
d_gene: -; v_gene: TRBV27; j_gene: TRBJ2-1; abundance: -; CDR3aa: CASSFLGTPHDYGEQFF; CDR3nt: TGTGCCAGCAGTTTCCTCGGGACCCCTCATGACTATGGTGAGCAGTTCTTC
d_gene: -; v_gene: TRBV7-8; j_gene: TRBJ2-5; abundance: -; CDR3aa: CASSLVVGETQYF; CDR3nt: TGTGCCAGCAGCTTAGTGGTGGGAGAGACCCAGTACTTC
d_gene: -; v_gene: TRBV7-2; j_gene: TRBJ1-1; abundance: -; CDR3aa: CASSLDAGDTEAFF; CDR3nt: TGTGCCAGCAGCTTAGACGCTGGAGACACTGAAGCTTTCTTT
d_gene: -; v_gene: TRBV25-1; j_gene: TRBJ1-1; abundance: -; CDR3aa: CASSSLLNTEAFF; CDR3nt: TGTGCCAGCAGTTCACTGTTGAACACTGAAGCTTTCTTT
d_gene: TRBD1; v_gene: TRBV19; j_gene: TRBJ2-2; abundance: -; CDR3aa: CASNIPGQLNTGELFF; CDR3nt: TGTGCCAGTAACATACCGGGACAGCTGAACACCGGGGAGCTGTTTTTT
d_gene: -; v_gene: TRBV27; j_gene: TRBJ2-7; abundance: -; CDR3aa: CASSWGAGEQYF; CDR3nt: TGTGCCAGCAGTTGGGGGGCCGGCGAGCAGTACTTC
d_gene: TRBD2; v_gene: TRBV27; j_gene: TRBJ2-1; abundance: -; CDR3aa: CASSGTSGRLNEQFF; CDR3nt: TGTGCCAGCAGCGGGACTAGCGGGAGATTAAATGAGCAGTTCTTC
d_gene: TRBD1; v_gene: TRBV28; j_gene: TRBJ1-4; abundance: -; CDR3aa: CATIDRGTEKLFF; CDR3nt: TGTGCCACGATCGACAGGGGGACGGAAAAACTGTTTTTT
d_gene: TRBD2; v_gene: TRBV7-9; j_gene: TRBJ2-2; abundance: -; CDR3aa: CASSSLRGGLAETGELFF; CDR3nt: TGTGCCAGCAGCAGCTTACGCGGGGGACTTGCAGAAACCGGGGAGCTGTTTTTT
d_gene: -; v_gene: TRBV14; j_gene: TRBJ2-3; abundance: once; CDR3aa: CASSHGVPPTDTQYF; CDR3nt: TGTGCCAGCAGCCATGGGGTGCCACCCACAGATACGCAGTATTTT
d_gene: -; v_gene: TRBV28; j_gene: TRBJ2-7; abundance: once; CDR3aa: CASSLRTYEQYF; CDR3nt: TGTGCCAGCAGTCTCCGGACCTACGAGCAGTACTTC
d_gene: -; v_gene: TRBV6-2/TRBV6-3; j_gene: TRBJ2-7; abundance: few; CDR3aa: CASSRARAEGYEQYF; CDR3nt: TGTGCCAGCAGTCGCGCGAGAGCGGAGGGGTACGAGCAGTACTTC
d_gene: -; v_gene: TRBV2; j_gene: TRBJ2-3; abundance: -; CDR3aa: CASSWSLGDTQYF; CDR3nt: TGTGCCAGCAGTTGGAGTTTAGGAGATACGCAGTATTTT
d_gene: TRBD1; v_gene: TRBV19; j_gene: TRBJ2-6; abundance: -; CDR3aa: CASSWDRGASGANVLTF; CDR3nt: TGTGCCAGTAGTTGGGACAGGGGGGCGTCTGGGGCCAACGTCCTGACTTTC
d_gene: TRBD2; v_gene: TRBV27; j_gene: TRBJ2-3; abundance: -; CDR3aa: CASSPFGRLLAGDTDTQYF; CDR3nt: TGTGCCAGCAGCCCTTTCGGGAGGCTTCTAGCGGGGGACACAGATACGCAGTATTTT
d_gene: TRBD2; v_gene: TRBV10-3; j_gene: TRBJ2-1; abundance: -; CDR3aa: CAISESGTSGREQFF; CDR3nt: TGTGCCATCAGTGAGTCCGGGACTAGCGGGAGAGAGCAGTTCTTC
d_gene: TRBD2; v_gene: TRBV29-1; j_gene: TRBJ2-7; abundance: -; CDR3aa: CSVVATSGSYEQYF; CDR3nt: TGCAGCGTTGTTGCTACTAGCGGGTCCTACGAGCAGTACTTC
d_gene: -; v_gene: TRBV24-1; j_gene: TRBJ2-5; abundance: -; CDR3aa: CATSDPLLGETQYF; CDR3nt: TGTGCCACCAGTGACCCTCTACTGGGGGAGACCCAGTACTTC